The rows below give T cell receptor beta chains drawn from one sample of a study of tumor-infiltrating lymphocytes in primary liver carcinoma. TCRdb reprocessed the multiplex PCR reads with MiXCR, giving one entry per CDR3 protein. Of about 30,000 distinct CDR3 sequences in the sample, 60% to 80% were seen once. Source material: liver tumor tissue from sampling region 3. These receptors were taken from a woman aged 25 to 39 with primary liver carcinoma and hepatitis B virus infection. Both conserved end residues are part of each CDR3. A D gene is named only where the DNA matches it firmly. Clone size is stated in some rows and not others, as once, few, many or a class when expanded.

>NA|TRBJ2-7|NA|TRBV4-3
CACRQDRWTGREHYF
TGCGCCTGCAGGCAAGATCGATGGACAGGGCGGGAGCACTACTTC
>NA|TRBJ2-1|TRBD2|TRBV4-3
CASSQDRDYTYDEQFF
TGCGCCAGCAGCCAAGATCGGGACTACACCTACGATGAGCAGTTCTTC
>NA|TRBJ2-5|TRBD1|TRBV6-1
CASSEHRTGGETPYF
TGTGCCAGCAGTGAACATAGGACAGGAGGAGAGACCCCGTACTTT
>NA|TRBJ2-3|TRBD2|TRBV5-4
CASSNPAASGSWTVTQYF
TGTGCCAGTAGTAACCCGGCGGCTAGCGGGAGTTGGACAGTTACGCAGTATTTT
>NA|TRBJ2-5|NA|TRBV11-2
CASRSRDPARQETQHF
TGTGCCAGCAGATCCCGGGACCCGGCCCGCCAAGAGACCCAGCATTTC
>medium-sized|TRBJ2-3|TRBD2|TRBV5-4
CASKSGGDTQYF
TGTGCCAGCAAAAGCGGGGGAGATACGCAGTATTTT
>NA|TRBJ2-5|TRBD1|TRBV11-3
CISRRGTGWCLQETQYF
TGTATCAGCAGGAGGGGGACAGGTTGGTGCCTTCAAGAGACCCAGTACTTC
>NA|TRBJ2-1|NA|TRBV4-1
CAISQEWVPQSSYNEQFF
TGCGCCATCAGCCAAGAATGGGTCCCCCAGAGTTCCTACAATGAGCAATTCTTC
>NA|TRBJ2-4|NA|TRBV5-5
CASSLVGMRKGSYIQYF
TGTGCAAGCAGCTTAGTAGGAATGAGGAAGGGGTCGTACATTCAGTACTTC
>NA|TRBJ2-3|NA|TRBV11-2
CASSRTRHGRVDTQYF
TGTGCCAGCAGCCGAACGCGACACGGAAGGGTAGATACGCAGTATTTT